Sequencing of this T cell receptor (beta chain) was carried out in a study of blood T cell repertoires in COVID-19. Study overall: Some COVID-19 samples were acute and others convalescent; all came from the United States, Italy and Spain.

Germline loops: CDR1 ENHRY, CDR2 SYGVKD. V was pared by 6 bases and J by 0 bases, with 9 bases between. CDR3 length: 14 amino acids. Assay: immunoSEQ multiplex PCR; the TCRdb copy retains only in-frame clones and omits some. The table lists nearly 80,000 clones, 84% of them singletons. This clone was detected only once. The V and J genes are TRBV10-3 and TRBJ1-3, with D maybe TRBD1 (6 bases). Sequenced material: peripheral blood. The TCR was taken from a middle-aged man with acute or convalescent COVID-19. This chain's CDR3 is CAISGQSSGNTIYF. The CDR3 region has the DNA TGTGCCATCAGCGGACAGTCCTCTGGAAACACCATATATTTT.